The clone carrying this T cell receptor (beta chain) was seen at least ten times. Its antigen remains unknown. MiXCR, applied by TCRdb to the reads, yields one record per CDR3 protein. In the table there are 290,000 or so distinct CDR3 sequences, over 20% of which are singletons. The source of the sample is a study of T cell repertoires in cytomegalovirus infection. This CDR3 spans 13 amino acids. Between the trimmed V and J ends, which lost 7 bases and 4 bases, there was a span of 11 bases. The study, taken as a whole, reports: What dominated the ex vivo response were HLA-C-restricted CMV-specific TCR beta clonotypes. Summed public TCR beta family frequency identified CMV carriers bearing the relevant HLA.

This receptor was taken from a human donor in good health (CMV status not recorded). Some clones in this sample may be carry-over from other donors' samples. The sequencing sample was made of PBMCs. The V call is TRBV12-3 or TRBV12-4, the J call TRBJ2-1; D is undetermined. Here the CDR3 DNA reads TGTGCCAGCACCCAAGGCAGGTACAATGAGCAGTTCTTC. It encodes CASTQGRYNEQFF.